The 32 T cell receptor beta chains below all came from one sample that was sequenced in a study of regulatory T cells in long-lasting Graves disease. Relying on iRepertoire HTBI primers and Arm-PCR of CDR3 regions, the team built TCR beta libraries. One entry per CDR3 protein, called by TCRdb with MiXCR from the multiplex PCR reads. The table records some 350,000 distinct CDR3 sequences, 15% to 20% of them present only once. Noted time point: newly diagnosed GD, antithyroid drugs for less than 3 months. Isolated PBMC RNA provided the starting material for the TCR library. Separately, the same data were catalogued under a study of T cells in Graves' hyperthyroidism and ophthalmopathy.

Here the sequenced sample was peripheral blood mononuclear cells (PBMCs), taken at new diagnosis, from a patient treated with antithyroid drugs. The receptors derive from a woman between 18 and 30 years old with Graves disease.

CDR3 bases: TGTGCCAGCAGGTCGGGTTTGGAGACCCAGTACTTC. It yields the protein CASRSGLETQYF. The V call is TRBV28, the J call TRBJ2-5; D remains unclear. This CDR3 is 12 amino acids long. Trimming left V 6 bases short and J 5 bases short, with 10 bases between. Germline CDR1 reads MDHEN; CDR2 reads SYDVKM.

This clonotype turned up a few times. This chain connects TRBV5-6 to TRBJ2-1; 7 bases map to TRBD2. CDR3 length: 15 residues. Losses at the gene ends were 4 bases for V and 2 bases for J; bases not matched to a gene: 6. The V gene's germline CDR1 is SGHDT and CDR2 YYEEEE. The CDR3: CASSRGLVAYNEQFF. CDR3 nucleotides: TGTGCCAGCAGCCGCGGACTAGTTGCCTACAATGAGCAGTTCTTC.

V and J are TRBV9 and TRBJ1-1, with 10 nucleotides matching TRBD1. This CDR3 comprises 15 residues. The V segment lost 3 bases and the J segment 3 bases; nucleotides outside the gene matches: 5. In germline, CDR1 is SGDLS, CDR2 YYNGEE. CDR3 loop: CASSGRQGAHTEAFF. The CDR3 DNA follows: TGTGCCAGCAGCGGGCGACAGGGGGCTCACACTGAAGCTTTCTTT. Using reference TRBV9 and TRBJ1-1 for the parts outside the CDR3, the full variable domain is DSGVTQTPKHLITATGQRVTLRCSPRSGDLSVYWYQQSLDQGLQFLIQYYNGEERAKGNILERFSAQQFPDLHSELNLSSLELGDSALYFCASSGRQGAHTEAFFGQGTRLTVV.

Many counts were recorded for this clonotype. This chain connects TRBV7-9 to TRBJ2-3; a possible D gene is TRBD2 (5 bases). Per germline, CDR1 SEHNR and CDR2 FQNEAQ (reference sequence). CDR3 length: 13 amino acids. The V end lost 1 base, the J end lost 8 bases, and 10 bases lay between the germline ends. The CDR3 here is CASSLDAGGTQYF. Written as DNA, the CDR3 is TGTGCCAGCAGCTTAGACGCGGGCGGTACGCAGTATTTT.

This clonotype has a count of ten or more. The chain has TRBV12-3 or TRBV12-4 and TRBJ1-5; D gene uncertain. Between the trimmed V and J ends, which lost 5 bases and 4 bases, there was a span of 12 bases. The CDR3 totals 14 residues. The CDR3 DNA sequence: TGTGCCAGCAGTCCCCAAAACCAAAATCAGCCCCAGCATTTT. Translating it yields CASSPQNQNQPQHF.

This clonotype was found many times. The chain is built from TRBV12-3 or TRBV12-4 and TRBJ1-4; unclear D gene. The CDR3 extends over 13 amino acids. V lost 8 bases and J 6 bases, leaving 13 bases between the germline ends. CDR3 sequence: CASEAGWDEKLFF. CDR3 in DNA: TGTGCCAGCGAGGCAGGTTGGGATGAAAAACTGTTTTTT.

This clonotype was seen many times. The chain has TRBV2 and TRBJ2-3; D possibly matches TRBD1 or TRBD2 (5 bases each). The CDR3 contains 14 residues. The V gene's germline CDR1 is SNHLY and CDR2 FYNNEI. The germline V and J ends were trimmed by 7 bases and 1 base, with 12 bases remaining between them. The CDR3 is CASTPGPGTDTQYF. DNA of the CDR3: TGTGCCAGCACGCCGGGACCCGGCACAGATACGCAGTATTTT.

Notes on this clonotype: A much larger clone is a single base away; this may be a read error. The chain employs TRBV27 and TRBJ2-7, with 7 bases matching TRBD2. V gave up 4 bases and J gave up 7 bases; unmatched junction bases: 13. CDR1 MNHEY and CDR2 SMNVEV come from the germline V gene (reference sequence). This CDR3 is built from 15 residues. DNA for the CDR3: TGTGCCAGCAGTTCGCTAGTGGGAGGGCCTTGGGAGCAGTACTTC. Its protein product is CASSSLVGGPWEQYF.

The CDR3 reads CASSSPGQGDNSPLHF. The CDR3 DNA sequence: TGTGCCAGCAGCTCTCCGGGACAGGGAGATAATTCACCCCTCCACTTT. This chain joins TRBV11-2 and TRBJ1-6, with 9 positions matching TRBD1. Germline V gives CDR1 SGHAT, CDR2 FQNNGV. V dropped 4 bases and J dropped 5; count of bases not matched to a gene: 6. This CDR3 has 16 amino acids.

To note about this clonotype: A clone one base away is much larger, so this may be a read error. CDR3 sequence reads: CGSSEETEAFF. CDR3 bases: TGTGGCAGCAGTGAAGAAACTGAAGCTTTCTTT. The rearrangement joins TRBV2 to TRBJ1-1, with D uncertain. Looked up from germline, CDR1 is SNHLY and CDR2 is FYNNEI. The CDR3 totals 11 residues. Based on the CDR3 plus reference TRBV2 and TRBJ1-1, the full variable domain is EPEVTQTPSHQVTQMGQEVILRCVPISNHLYFYWYRQILGQKVEFLVSFYNNEISEKSEIFDDQFSVERPDGSNFTLKIRSTKLEDSAMYFCGSSEETEAFFGQGTRLTVV.

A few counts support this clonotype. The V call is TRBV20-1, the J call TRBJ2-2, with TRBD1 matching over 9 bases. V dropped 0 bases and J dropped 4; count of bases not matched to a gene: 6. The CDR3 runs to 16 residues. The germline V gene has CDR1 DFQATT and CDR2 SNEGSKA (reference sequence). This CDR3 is CSARDPTGGITGELFF. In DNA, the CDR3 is TGCAGTGCTAGAGACCCGACAGGGGGTATCACCGGGGAGCTGTTTTTT.

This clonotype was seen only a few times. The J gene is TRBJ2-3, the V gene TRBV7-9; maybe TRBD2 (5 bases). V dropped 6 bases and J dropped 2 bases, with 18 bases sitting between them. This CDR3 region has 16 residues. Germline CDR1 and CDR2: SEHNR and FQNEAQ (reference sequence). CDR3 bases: TGTGCCAGCAGGGGTCCCCTGGGGAGAAACACAGATACGCAGTATTTT. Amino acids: CASRGPLGRNTDTQYF.

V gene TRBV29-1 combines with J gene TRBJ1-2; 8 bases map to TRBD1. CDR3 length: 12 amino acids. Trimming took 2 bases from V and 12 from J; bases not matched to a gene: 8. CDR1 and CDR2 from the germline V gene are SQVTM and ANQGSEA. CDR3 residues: CSVERTGLGHTF. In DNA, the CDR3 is TGCAGCGTTGAAAGGACAGGGTTAGGCCACACCTTC.

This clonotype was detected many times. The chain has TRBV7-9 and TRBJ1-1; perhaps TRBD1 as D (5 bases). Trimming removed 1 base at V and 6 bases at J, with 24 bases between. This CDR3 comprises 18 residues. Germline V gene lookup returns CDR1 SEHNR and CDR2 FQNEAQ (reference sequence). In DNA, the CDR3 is TGTGCCAGCAGCTTAGGGAGTGTCTGGGACGTGAAATTCTCTGAAGCTTTCTTT. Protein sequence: CASSLGSVWDVKFSEAFF.

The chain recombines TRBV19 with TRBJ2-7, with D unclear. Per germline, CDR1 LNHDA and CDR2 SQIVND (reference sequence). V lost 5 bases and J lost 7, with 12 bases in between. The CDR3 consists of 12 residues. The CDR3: CASSDIIGEQYF. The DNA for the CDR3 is TGTGCCAGTAGTGACATTATCGGAGAGCAGTACTTC.

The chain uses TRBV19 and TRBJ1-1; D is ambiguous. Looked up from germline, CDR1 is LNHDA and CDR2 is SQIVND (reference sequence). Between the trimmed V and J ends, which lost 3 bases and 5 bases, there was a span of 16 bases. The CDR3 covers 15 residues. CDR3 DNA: TGTGCCAGTAGTATTGGGTCCTCGGACCTTACTGAAGCTTTCTTT. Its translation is CASSIGSSDLTEAFF.

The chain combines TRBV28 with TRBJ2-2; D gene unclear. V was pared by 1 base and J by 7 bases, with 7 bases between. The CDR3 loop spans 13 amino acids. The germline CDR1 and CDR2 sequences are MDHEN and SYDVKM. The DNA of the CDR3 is TGTGCCAGCAGTTTATTGGGCCTCGGGGAGCTGTTTTTT. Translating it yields CASSLLGLGELFF.

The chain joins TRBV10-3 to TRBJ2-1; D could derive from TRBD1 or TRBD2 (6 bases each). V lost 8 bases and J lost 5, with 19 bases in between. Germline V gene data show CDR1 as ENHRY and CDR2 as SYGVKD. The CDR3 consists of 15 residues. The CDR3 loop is CAILASGGKDNEQFF. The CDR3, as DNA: TGTGCCATCTTGGCGTCCGGGGGCAAAGACAATGAGCAGTTCTTC.

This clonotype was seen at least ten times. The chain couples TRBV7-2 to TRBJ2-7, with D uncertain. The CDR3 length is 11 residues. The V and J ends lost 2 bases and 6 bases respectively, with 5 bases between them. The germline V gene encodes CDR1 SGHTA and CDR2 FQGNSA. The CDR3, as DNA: TGTGCCAGCAGCTTAACTCGCGAGCAGTACTTC. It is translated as CASSLTREQYF.

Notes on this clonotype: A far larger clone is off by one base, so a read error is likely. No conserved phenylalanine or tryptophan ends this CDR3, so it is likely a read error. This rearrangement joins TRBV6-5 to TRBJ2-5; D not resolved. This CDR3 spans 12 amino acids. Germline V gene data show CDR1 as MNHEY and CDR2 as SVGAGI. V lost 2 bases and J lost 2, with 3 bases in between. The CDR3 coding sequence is TGTGCCAGCAGTTACGGGCAAGAGACCCAGTACTGC. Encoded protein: CASSYGQETQYC.

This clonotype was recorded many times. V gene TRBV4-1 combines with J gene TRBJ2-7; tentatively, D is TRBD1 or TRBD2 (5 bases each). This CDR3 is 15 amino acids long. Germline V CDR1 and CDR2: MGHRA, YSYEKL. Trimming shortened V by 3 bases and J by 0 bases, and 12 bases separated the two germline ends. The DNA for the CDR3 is TGCGCCAGCAGCCAGGCCCGGGACGGCTCCTACGAGCAGTACTTC. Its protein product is CASSQARDGSYEQYF.

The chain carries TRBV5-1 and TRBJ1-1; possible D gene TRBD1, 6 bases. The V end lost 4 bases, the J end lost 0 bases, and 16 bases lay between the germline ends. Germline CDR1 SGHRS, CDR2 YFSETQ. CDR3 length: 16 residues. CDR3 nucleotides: TGCGCCAGCAGCCCCGAAGGACAGCCCATGAACACTGAAGCTTTCTTT. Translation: CASSPEGQPMNTEAFF.

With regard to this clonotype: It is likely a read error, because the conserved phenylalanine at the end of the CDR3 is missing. For the CDR3, the DNA is TGTGCCAGCAGTAACAGACAGAGCCTTAATCAGCCCCAGCATCTT. This sequence encodes CASSNRQSLNQPQHL. The genes are TRBV12-3 or TRBV12-4 and TRBJ1-5, with a tentative D call TRBD1 (5 bases). The CDR3 covers 15 residues. Trimming shortened V by 5 bases and J by 4 bases, and 15 bases separated the two germline ends.

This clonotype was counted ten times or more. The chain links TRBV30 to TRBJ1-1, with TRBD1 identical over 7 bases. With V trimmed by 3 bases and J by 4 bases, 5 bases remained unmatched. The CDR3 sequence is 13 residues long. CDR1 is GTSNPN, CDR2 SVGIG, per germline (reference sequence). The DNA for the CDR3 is TGTGCCTGGAGCCGACAGGGCACCACTGAAGCTTTCTTT. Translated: CAWSRQGTTEAFF.

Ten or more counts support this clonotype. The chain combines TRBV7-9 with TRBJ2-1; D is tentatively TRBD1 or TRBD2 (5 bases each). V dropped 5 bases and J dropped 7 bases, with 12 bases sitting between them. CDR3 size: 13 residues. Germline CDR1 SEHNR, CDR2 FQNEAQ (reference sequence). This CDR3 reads CASSRRDANEQFF. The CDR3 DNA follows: TGTGCCAGCAGCCGAAGGGACGCTAATGAGCAGTTCTTC.

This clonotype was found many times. The CDR3 loop reads CASSLTPGLTGEQYF. In nucleotides, the CDR3 is TGCGCCAGCAGCTTGACCCCGGGACTGACGGGGGAGCAGTACTTC. The rearrangement joins TRBV5-1 to TRBJ2-7; tentatively, D is TRBD2 (6 bases). V lost 1 base to trimming and J lost 7 bases, with 18 bases between them. The CDR3 length is 15 residues. The germline V gene has CDR1 SGHRS and CDR2 YFSETQ. Looking up the rest from reference TRBV5-1 and TRBJ2-7 gives the full variable domain: KAGVTQTPRYLIKTRGQQVTLSCSPISGHRSVSWYQQTPGQGLQFLFEYFSETQRNKGNFPGRFSGRQFSNSRSEMNVSTLELGDSALYLCASSLTPGLTGEQYFGPGTRLTVT.

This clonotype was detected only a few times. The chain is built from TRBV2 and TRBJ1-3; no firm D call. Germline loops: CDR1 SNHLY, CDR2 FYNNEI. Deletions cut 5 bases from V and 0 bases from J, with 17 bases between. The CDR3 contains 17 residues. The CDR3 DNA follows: TGTGCCAGCAGTTGGACCGCGGACGGCAGCTCTGGAAACACCATATATTTT. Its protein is CASSWTADGSSGNTIYF.

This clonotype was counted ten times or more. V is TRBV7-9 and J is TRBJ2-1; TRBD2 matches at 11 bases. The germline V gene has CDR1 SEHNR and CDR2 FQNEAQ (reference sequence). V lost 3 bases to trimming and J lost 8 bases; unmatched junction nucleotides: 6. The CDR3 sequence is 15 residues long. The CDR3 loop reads CASSFWTSGPHEQFF. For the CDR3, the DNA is TGTGCCAGCAGCTTCTGGACTAGCGGGCCCCATGAGCAGTTCTTC.

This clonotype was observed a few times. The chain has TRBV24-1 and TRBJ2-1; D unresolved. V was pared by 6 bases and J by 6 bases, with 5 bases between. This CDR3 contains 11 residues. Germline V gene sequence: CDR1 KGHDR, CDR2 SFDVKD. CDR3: CATSTLNEQFF. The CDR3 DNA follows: TGTGCCACCAGTACTCTCAATGAGCAGTTCTTC.

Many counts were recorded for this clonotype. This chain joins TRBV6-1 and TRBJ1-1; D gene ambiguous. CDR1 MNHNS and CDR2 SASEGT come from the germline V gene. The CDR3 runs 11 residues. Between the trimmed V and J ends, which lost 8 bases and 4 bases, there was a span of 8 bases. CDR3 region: CASGWGTEAFF. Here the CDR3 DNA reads TGTGCCAGCGGGTGGGGCACTGAAGCTTTCTTT.

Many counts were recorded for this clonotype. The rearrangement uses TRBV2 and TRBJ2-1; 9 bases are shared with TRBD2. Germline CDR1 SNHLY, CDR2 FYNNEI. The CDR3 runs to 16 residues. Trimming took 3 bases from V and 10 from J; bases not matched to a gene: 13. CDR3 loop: CASSEGSGGIRREQFF. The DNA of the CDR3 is TGTGCCAGCAGTGAGGGTAGCGGGGGAATTCGGCGGGAGCAGTTCTTC.

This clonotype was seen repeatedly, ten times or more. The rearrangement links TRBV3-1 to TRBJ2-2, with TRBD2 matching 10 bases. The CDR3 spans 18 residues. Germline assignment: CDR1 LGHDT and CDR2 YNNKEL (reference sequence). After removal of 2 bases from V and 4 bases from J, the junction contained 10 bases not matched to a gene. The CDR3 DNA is TGTGCCAGCAGCCAAATTCCCCTAGCGGGAGTGGGCACCGGGGAGCTGTTTTTT. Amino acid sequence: CASSQIPLAGVGTGELFF.